This T cell receptor (beta chain) is from a study of post-analysis software for immune sequencing data. General study results and limits: Controls had lower frequencies than patients of about five TRBV segments, which included TRBV5-6, TRBV5-1 and TRBV20-1.

The CDR3 sequence is 17 residues long. From germline, CDR1 is SEHNR and CDR2 FQNEAQ (reference sequence). Losses at the gene ends were 2 bases for V and 0 bases for J; bases not matched to a gene: 3. Remarks on this clonotype: Its antigen is unknown.

Included in the TCR beta cDNA libraries were unique molecular identifiers. Using its own MiXCR run on the PCR reads, TCRdb lists one record per CDR3 protein. The table has 740,000 or so distinct CDR3 sequences, roughly 50% seen once. The source is a girl aged 10-17 years with multiple sclerosis. This chain links TRBV7-9 with TRBJ2-7; 14 nucleotides line up with TRBD2. The sample comprised blood. CDR3 sequence: CASSLFGTSGSSYEQYF. Here the CDR3 DNA reads TGTGCCAGCAGCTTATTCGGGACTAGCGGGAGCTCCTACGAGCAGTACTTC.